This T cell receptor (beta chain) was documented in a study of shared clonotypes between healthy human individuals. Study results and limitations: Generally, estimated richness proved larger in naive subsets than it did in memory subsets. The study found lower generation probabilities in non-shared clonotypes than in those shared by all four donors.

Repertoires were generated with immunoSEQ multiplex PCR, while TCRdb's copy carries only in-frame clones and drops some. Of some 360,000 clones listed, around 67% are singletons. The CDR3 is made up of 14 amino acids. Trimming stripped 8 bases from V and 1 base from J, with 14 bases between. The germline gives CDR1 SEHNR, CDR2 FQNEAQ (reference sequence). This clone has a handful of counts. As yet, its antigen is unknown. Caucasian adults residing in Nashville, Tennessee made up all the donors. The sequenced sample consisted of memory CD4+ T cells sorted from blood. Subset meaning: CD45RA-negative fraction. The chain carries TRBV7-9 and TRBJ1-1; D unresolved. This receptor was identified in a man under 40 in good health. In nucleotides, the CDR3 is TGTGCCAGCTCCAGGAGGGATTCGAACACTGAAGCTTTCTTT. Translation: CASSRRDSNTEAFF.